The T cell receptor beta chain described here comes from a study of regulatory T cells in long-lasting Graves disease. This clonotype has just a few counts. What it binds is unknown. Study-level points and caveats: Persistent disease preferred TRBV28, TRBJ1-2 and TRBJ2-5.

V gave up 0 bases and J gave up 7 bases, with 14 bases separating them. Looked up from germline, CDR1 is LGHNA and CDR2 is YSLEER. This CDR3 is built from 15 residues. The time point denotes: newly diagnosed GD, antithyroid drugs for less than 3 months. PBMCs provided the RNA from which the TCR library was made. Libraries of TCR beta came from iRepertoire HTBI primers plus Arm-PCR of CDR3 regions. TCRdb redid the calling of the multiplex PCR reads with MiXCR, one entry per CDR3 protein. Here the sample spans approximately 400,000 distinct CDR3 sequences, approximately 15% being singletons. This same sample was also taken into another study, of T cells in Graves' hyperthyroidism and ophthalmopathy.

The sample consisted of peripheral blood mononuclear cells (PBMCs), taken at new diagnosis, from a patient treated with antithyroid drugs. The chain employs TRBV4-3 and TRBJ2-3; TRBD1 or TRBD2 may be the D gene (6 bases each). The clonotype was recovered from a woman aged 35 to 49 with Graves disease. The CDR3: CASSQDRGVANTQYF. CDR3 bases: TGCGCCAGCAGCCAAGATAGGGGGGTAGCAAATACGCAGTATTTT.